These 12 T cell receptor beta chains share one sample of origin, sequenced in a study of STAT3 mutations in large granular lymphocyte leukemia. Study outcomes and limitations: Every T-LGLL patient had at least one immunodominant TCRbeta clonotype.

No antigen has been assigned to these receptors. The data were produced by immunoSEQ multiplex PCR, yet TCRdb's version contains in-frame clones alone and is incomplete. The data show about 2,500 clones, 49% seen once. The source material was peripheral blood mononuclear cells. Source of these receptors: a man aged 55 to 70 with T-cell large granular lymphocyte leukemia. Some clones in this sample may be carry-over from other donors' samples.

The CDR3, as DNA: TGTGCCAGCAGCTTTTCCCGGACAGGGCACTATGGCTACACCTTC. As protein: CASSFSRTGHYGYTF. The J gene is TRBJ1-2, the V gene TRBV7-9; 8 bases map to TRBD1. J was trimmed by 3 bases and V by 3 bases; bases with no gene match: 6. CDR1 and CDR2 from the germline V gene are SEHNR and FQNEAQ (reference sequence). The CDR3 has 15 amino acids.

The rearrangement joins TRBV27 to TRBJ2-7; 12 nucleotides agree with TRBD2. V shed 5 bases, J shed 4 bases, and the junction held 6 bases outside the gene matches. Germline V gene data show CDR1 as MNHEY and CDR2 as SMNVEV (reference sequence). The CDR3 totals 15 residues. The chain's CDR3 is CASSGLTSGGYEQYF. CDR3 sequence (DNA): TGTGCCAGCAGTGGATTGACTAGCGGGGGTTACGAGCAGTACTTC.

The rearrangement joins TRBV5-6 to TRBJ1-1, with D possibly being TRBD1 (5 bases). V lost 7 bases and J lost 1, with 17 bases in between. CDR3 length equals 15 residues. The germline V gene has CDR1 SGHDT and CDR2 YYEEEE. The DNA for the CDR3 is TGTGCCAGCGGTGACAGCTGGACGGCGAACACTGAAGCTTTCTTT. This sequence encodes CASGDSWTANTEAFF.

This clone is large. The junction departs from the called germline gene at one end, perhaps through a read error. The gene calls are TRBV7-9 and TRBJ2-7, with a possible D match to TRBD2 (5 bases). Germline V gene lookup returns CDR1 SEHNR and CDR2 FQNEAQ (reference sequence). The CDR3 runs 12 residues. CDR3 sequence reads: CASSFDLGRRDF. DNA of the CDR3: TGTGCCAGCAGCTTTGATTTGGGCAGGCGGGACTTC.

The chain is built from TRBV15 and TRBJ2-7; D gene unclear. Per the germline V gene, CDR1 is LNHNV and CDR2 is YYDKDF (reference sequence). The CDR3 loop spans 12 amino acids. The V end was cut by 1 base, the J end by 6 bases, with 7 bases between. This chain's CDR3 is CATSRAAGEQYF. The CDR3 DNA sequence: TGTGCCACCAGCAGAGCTGCAGGCGAGCAGTACTTC.

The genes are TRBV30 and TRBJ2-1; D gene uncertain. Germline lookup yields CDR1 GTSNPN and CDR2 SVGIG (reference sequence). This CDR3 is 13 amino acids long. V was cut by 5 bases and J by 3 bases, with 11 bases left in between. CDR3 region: CAWCHINYNEQFF. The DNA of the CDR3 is TGTGCCTGGTGCCACATAAACTACAATGAGCAGTTCTTC.

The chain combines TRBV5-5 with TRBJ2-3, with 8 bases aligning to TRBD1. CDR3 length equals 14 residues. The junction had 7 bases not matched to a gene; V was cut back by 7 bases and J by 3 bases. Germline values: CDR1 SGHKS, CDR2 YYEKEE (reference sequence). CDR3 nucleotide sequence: TGTGCCAGCTTTAAGCAGGGGGCGACAGATACGCAGTATTTT. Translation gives CASFKQGATDTQYF.

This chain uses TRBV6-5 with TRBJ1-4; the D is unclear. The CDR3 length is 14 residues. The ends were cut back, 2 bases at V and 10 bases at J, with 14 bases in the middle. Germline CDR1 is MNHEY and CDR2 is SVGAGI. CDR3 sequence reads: CASSYAPWSGKLFF. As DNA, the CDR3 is TGTGCCAGCAGTTACGCCCCATGGTCCGGAAAACTGTTTTTT.

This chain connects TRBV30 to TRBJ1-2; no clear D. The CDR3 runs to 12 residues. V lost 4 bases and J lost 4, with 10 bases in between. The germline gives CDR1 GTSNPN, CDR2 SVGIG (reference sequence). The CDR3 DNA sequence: TGTGCCTGGACTATCGGTCCCTATGGCTACACCTTC. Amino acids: CAWTIGPYGYTF.

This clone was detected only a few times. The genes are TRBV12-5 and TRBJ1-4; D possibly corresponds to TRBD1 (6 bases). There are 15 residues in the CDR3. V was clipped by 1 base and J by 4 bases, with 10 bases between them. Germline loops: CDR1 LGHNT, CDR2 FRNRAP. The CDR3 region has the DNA TGTGCTAGTGGTTTGGGGGACAACATTAATGAAAAACTGTTTTTT. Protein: CASGLGDNINEKLFF.

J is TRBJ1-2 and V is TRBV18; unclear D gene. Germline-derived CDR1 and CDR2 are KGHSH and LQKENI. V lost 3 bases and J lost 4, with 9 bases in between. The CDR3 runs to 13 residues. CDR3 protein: CASSPGYGYGYTF. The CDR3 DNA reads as TGTGCCAGCTCACCGGGGTACGGCTATGGCTACACCTTC.

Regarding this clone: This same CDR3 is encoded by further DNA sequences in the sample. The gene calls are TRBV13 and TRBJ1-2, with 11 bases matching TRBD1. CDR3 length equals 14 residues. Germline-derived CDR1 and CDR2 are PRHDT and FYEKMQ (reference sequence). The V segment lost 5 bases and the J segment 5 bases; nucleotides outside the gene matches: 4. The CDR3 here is CASSLGTGGYGYTF. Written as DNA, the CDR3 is TGTGCCAGCAGCCTCGGGACAGGGGGGTATGGCTACACCTTC.